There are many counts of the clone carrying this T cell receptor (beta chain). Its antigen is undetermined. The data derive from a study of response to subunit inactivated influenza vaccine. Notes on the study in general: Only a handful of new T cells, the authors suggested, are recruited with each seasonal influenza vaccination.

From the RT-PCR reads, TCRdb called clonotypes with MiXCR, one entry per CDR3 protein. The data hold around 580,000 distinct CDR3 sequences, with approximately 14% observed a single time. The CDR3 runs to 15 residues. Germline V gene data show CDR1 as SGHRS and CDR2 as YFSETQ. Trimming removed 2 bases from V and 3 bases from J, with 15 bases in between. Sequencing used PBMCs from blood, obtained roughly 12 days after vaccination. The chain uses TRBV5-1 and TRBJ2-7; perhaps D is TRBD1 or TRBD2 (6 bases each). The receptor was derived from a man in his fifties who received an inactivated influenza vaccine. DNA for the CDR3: TGCGCCAGCAGCTTCCTCCGTGGAGGGGGCTACGAGCAGTACTTC. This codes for CASSFLRGGGYEQYF.